The clone carrying this T cell receptor (beta chain) was observed many times. Its specificity is not known. The data derive from a study of CD8+CD57+ T cells in acquired aplastic anemia. The wider study: DNA from sorted CD4+ and CD8+ cells averaged 3.2 ug. General study points: Between patients and controls, about 30 CD8+ CDR3 sequences were found in common.

The study profiled TCR beta VDJ and CDR3 using genomic DNA as template. TCRdb called the reads again in MiXCR, with one record for every CDR3 protein. The profile shows 100,000 to 150,000 distinct CDR3 sequences, less than 50% of them singletons. V was clipped by 4 bases and J by 8 bases, with 14 bases between them. The germline gives CDR1 MNHEY, CDR2 SVGAGI. This CDR3 spans 13 amino acids. All sequencing subjects had displayed CD8+CD57+ cell expansion on flow cytometry. Patients uniformly had severe acquired aplastic anemia. The study sampled blood from patients who had received no therapy. The sequence was obtained from a human donor with aplastic anemia. The sequenced sample consisted of sorted CD4+, CD8+, or CD8+CD57+ T cells (not recorded which) from PBMCs. The chain combines TRBV6-5 with TRBJ1-2; D may be TRBD1 (6 bases). This chain's CDR3 is CASSSGTMEGYTF. The CDR3 DNA reads as TGTGCCAGCAGTTCTGGGACAATGGAAGGCTACACCTTC.